These 31 T cell receptor beta chains originate from one sample sequenced in a study of T cells in Graves' hyperthyroidism and ophthalmopathy. Amplification of TCR beta CDR3 regions used RNA as the template. HTBI primers were employed in a first-round RT-PCR of the TCR CDR3. In TCRdb, the multiplex PCR reads were re-called with MiXCR into one record per CDR3 protein. This sample has about 200,000 distinct CDR3 sequences, with 17% found just once. Sample: blood. These receptors were collected from a woman aged 45-65 years with Graves' hyperthyroidism.

This clonotype was seen ten or more times. This chain links TRBV11-2 with TRBJ2-1; 13 positions agree with TRBD2. The CDR3 is 15 amino acids. The trim removed 4 bases at V and 7 bases at J, leaving 4 bases unmatched. Germline values: CDR1 SGHAT, CDR2 FQNNGV. The CDR3 is CASSSLAGGQNEQFF. The CDR3 DNA reads as TGTGCCAGCAGCTCACTAGCGGGAGGGCAAAATGAGCAGTTCTTC.

The sample holds many counts of this clonotype. CDR3 in amino acids: CASSLATTTTNEKLFF. For the CDR3, the DNA is TGTGCCAGCAGCTTAGCGACAACAACAACTAATGAAAAACTGTTTTTT. This chain links TRBV7-8 with TRBJ1-4; D not resolved. Germline V gene lookup returns CDR1 SGHVS and CDR2 FQNEAQ. The V end lost 0 bases, the J end lost 0 bases, and 8 bases lay between the germline ends. This CDR3 is 16 amino acids long.

Ten or more counts support this clonotype. The DNA of the CDR3 is TGTGCCAGCAGTTACTTGGGACAACCTAATGAAAAACTGTTTTTT. Its protein is CASSYLGQPNEKLFF. V is TRBV6-5 and J is TRBJ1-4, with D perhaps TRBD1 (6 bases). V was cut by 1 base and J by 3 bases, with 9 bases left in between. The germline gives CDR1 MNHEY, CDR2 SVGAGI. The CDR3 length is 15 residues.

This clonotype was counted ten times or more. The rearrangement links TRBV12-3 or TRBV12-4 to TRBJ2-3; TRBD2 matches 9 bases. J was trimmed by 4 bases and V by 7 bases; bases with no gene match: 6. This CDR3 contains 14 residues. The CDR3 DNA is TGTGCCAGCAACAATGGACTAGCGCCAGATACGCAGTATTTT. As protein: CASNNGLAPDTQYF.

This chain uses TRBV28 with TRBJ2-4, with D hard to call. CDR1 is MDHEN, CDR2 SYDVKM, per germline. The CDR3 is made up of 15 amino acids. V gave up 3 bases and J gave up 3 bases, with 12 bases separating them. Here the CDR3 DNA reads TGTGCCAGCAGTTTCCGTGGGTCTGGCAAAAACATTCAGTACTTC. This codes for CASSFRGSGKNIQYF.

Regarding this clonotype: A clone one base away is much larger, so this may be a read error. The CDR3 loop reads CAGSFSIGPVDTDTQYF. The CDR3 coding sequence is TGTGCCGGCAGCTTCTCGATTGGGCCAGTGGACACAGATACGCAGTATTTT. The V call is TRBV7-9, the J call TRBJ2-3; D is uncertain. The CDR3 runs to 17 residues. The germline V gene encodes CDR1 SEHNR and CDR2 FQNEAQ (reference sequence).

This rearrangement joins TRBV5-1 to TRBJ2-3; no firm D call. V was clipped by 9 bases and J by 6 bases, with 23 bases between them. CDR1 SGHRS and CDR2 YFSETQ come from the germline V gene. The CDR3 sequence is 15 residues long. Written as DNA, the CDR3 is TGCGCCACCGCACTCGCAGATCCCTCCGTGGATACGCAGTATTTT. Residues: CATALADPSVDTQYF. Using reference TRBV5-1 and TRBJ2-3 for the parts outside the CDR3, the full variable domain is KAGVTQTPRYLIKTRGQQVTLSCSPISGHRSVSWYQQTPGQGLQFLFEYFSETQRNKGNFPGRFSGRQFSNSRSEMNVSTLELGDSALYLCATALADPSVDTQYFGPGTRLTVL.

This clonotype has a count of ten or more. The CDR3 protein is CASSSSGGGLGTQYF. The CDR3 bases are TGTGCCAGCAGCTCAAGCGGAGGGGGTCTAGGGACCCAGTACTTC. This chain links TRBV7-9 with TRBJ2-5; perhaps D is TRBD1 or TRBD2 (6 bases each). This CDR3 has 15 amino acids. V was trimmed by 4 bases and J by 7 bases, leaving 19 bases between them. CDR1 and CDR2 (germline): SEHNR, FQNEAQ (reference sequence).

This clonotype was counted a few times. This chain connects TRBV30 to TRBJ1-5, with D unclear. Germline assignment: CDR1 GTSNPN and CDR2 SVGIG (reference sequence). The CDR3 totals 13 residues. Trimming left V 3 bases short and J 0 bases short, with 6 bases between. The CDR3 DNA sequence: TGTGCCTGGAGCACTGGTAGCAATCAGCCCCAGCATTTT. It translates to CAWSTGSNQPQHF.

This clonotype was detected ten times or more. The genes are TRBV28 and TRBJ2-2; possible D gene TRBD2, 5 bases. Germline-derived CDR1 and CDR2 are MDHEN and SYDVKM. This CDR3 has 16 residues. Trimming cost V 0 bases and J 4 bases, with 12 bases left between them. This CDR3 is CASSLWGTGGTGELFF. CDR3 nucleotides: TGTGCCAGCAGTTTATGGGGAACCGGAGGCACCGGGGAGCTGTTTTTT.

The CDR3 region is CASSSGTGGGEQYF. DNA of the CDR3: TGTGCCAGCAGCTCGGGGACAGGGGGCGGGGAGCAGTACTTC. The chain couples TRBV5-6 to TRBJ2-7, with 12 nucleotides matching TRBD1. Germline-derived CDR1 and CDR2 are SGHDT and YYEEEE. The CDR3 is made up of 14 amino acids. Losses at the gene ends were 3 bases for V and 7 bases for J; bases not matched to a gene: 5.

This clonotype was found many times. The chain is built from TRBV30 and TRBJ2-1; 10 nucleotides match TRBD2. Trimming cost V 7 bases and J 7 bases; bases outside gene matches: 4. Germline CDR1 and CDR2: GTSNPN and SVGIG (reference sequence). The CDR3 totals 12 residues. This CDR3 reads CASLAGVNEQFF. The CDR3 DNA follows: TGTGCCTCCCTAGCGGGAGTTAATGAGCAGTTCTTC.

This clonotype showed up many times. V and J are TRBV3-1 and TRBJ2-1; TRBD1 might be the D (5 bases). The V gene's germline CDR1 is LGHDT and CDR2 YNNKEL (reference sequence). The CDR3 length is 12 residues. The V gene lost 4 bases and the J gene lost 7 bases, with 8 bases spanning the gap. CDR3: CASSRGMNEQFF. CDR3 sequence (DNA): TGTGCCAGCAGCCGGGGCATGAATGAGCAGTTCTTC.

This clonotype was seen at least ten times. The chain is built from TRBV20-1 and TRBJ2-7, with a weak D call TRBD2 (6 bases). This CDR3 region has 20 residues. CDR1 is DFQATT, CDR2 SNEGSKA, per germline (reference sequence). Deletions cut 1 base from V and 3 bases from J, with 31 bases between. This chain's CDR3 is CSARGRAGTGRSIGIYEQYF. The DNA for the CDR3 is TGCAGTGCTAGAGGGAGGGCGGGAACGGGTAGGTCTATCGGTATCTACGAGCAGTACTTC.

V is TRBV6-5 and J is TRBJ1-2; a possible D gene is TRBD1 (5 bases). Trimming took off 4 bases at V and 2 bases at J, with 14 bases between the two ends. This CDR3 is 15 amino acids long. Per the germline V gene, CDR1 is MNHEY and CDR2 is SVGAGI. CDR3 sequence reads: CASSSILGGNYGYTF. The CDR3 nucleotides read TGTGCCAGCAGTTCTATTTTGGGGGGGAACTATGGCTACACCTTC.

This clonotype was detected ten times or more. This sequence joins TRBV5-1 and TRBJ2-3; the match to TRBD2 covers 9 bases. The CDR3 covers 16 residues. Per germline, CDR1 SGHRS and CDR2 YFSETQ. V lost 0 bases to trimming and J lost 6 bases; unmatched junction nucleotides: 8. The CDR3 coding sequence is TGCGCCAGCAGCTTGGAGGCGGGAGGGCCCTGGGATACGCAGTATTTT. Translating gives CASSLEAGGPWDTQYF.

This clonotype was recorded at least ten times. The rearrangement joins TRBV12-3 or TRBV12-4 to TRBJ2-3, with a tentative D call TRBD2 (6 bases). This CDR3 is 14 amino acids long. With 3 bases removed from V and 6 bases from J, the gap between germline ends came to 13 bases. CDR3 coding DNA: TGTGCCAGCAGTTTGGTGGGAGGCGGTGATACGCAGTATTTT. This gives the protein CASSLVGGGDTQYF.

This clonotype came up many times. The genes are TRBV6-1 and TRBJ2-2; D is undetermined. Germline V gene lookup returns CDR1 MNHNS and CDR2 SASEGT. Trimming left V 6 bases short and J 4 bases short, with 9 bases between. This CDR3 spans 13 amino acids. This CDR3 is CASRGRVTGELFF. The CDR3 DNA sequence: TGTGCCAGCAGAGGAAGGGTCACCGGGGAGCTGTTTTTT.

This clonotype was observed many times. The chain employs TRBV6-1 and TRBJ2-3, with D perhaps being TRBD1 or TRBD2 (5 bases each). V was cut by 6 bases and J by 1 base, with 17 bases left in between. Germline V CDR1 and CDR2: MNHNS, SASEGT. This CDR3 has 16 residues. CDR3 region: CASRTGTQGGTDTQYF. CDR3 nucleotide sequence: TGTGCCAGCAGGACGGGGACGCAGGGTGGCACAGATACGCAGTATTTT.

This chain uses TRBV7-3 with TRBJ2-1, with D possibly matching TRBD2 (5 bases). Germline loops: CDR1 SGHTA, CDR2 FQGTGA. The CDR3 has 13 amino acids. The V and J ends lost 4 bases and 4 bases respectively, with 8 bases between them. The CDR3 nucleotides read TGTGCCAGCAGCTCGACTACGTACAATGAGCAGTTCTTC. This gives the protein CASSSTTYNEQFF.

Concerning this clonotype: Sequence at one end of the junction differs from germline and may be a read error. The chain links TRBV7-7 to TRBJ2-1; 15 bases align to TRBD2. This CDR3 spans 18 amino acids. Germline CDR1 and CDR2: SSHAT and FNYEAQ (reference sequence). The CDR3 loop reads CASSPGTSGRISYNEQFF. For the CDR3, the DNA is TGTGCTAGCAGCCCCGGGACTAGCGGGAGGATCTCCTACAATGAGCAGTTCTTC.

The J gene is TRBJ1-1, the V gene TRBV2; the match to TRBD1 covers 9 bases. The CDR3 is 12 residues long. J was trimmed by 8 bases and V by 7 bases; bases with no gene match: 5. Germline V gene sequence: CDR1 SNHLY, CDR2 FYNNEI. The CDR3 sequence: CASNRDREEAFF. In DNA form, the CDR3 reads TGTGCCAGCAATAGGGACAGGGAGGAAGCTTTCTTT.

This clonotype was counted ten times or more. The rearrangement joins TRBV28 to TRBJ2-2; D may be TRBD1 (6 bases). The V gene's germline CDR1 is MDHEN and CDR2 SYDVKM. CDR3 length: 14 amino acids. V lost 6 bases and J 0 bases, leaving 8 bases between the germline ends. The CDR3 sequence is CASRGDTNTGELFF. The CDR3 DNA reads TGTGCCAGCAGAGGGGACACGAACACCGGGGAGCTGTTTTTT. Complete variable domain (other parts from reference TRBV28 and TRBJ2-2): DVKVTQSSRYLVKRTGEKVFLECVQDMDHENMFWYRQDPGLGLRLIYFSYDVKMKEKGDIPEGYSVSREKKERFSLILESASTNQTSMYLCASRGDTNTGELFFGEGSRLTVL.

This clonotype was recorded many times. The chain carries TRBV10-3 and TRBJ1-1, with D perhaps matching TRBD1 (5 bases). The CDR3 spans 12 residues. Germline V lookup: CDR1 ENHRY, CDR2 SYGVKD. Trimming left V 6 bases short and J 10 bases short, with 15 bases between. The CDR3 reads CAIRDTHNPAFF. The DNA for the CDR3 is TGTGCCATCAGGGACACCCATAATCCAGCTTTCTTT.

This chain joins TRBV3-1 and TRBJ2-5; TRBD2 is a possible D gene (5 bases). The V gene's germline CDR1 is LGHDT and CDR2 YNNKEL (reference sequence). The length of the CDR3 is 13 residues. Trimming shortened V by 5 bases and J by 2 bases, and 9 bases separated the two germline ends. The CDR3 DNA sequence: TGTGCCAGCAGCTATAGCGAACAAGAGACCCAGTACTTC. As protein: CASSYSEQETQYF.

This clonotype occurred a few times. This chain uses TRBV18 with TRBJ2-2; D remains unclear. Germline loops: CDR1 KGHSH, CDR2 LQKENI. The length of the CDR3 is 15 residues. V was pared by 3 bases and J by 4 bases, with 12 bases between. CDR3 coding DNA: TGTGCCAGCTCACCCGCATCAGGTCGCACCGGGGAGCTGTTTTTT. Translating it yields CASSPASGRTGELFF.

This clonotype was found many times. This sequence joins TRBV12-3 or TRBV12-4 and TRBJ2-7; 7 positions agree with TRBD1. The trim removed 4 bases at V and 2 bases at J, leaving 5 bases unmatched. The CDR3 totals 14 residues. The CDR3 spells CASSSGQDTYEQYF. CDR3 nucleotides: TGTGCCAGCAGTTCCGGACAGGACACCTACGAGCAGTACTTC.

This clonotype has a count of ten or more. This sequence joins TRBV12-3 or TRBV12-4 and TRBJ2-2, with 7 bases lining up with TRBD2. The junction had 3 bases not matched to a gene; V was cut back by 1 base and J by 1 base. This CDR3 region has 16 residues. DNA for the CDR3: TGTGCCAGCAGTTTAGAGGGCGGGAGGAACACCGGGGAGCTGTTTTTT. Encoded protein: CASSLEGGRNTGELFF.

This clonotype showed up just a few times. The rearrangement links TRBV14 to TRBJ2-7; TRBD2 agrees at 11 bases. Trimming at V came to 5 bases and at J to 6 bases, leaving 9 bases not matched to a gene. The CDR3 length is 15 residues. CDR1 and CDR2 from the germline V gene are SGHDN and FVKESK. The CDR3 loop reads CASSFAGLAGGEQYF. The CDR3 nucleotides are TGTGCCAGCAGCTTCGCCGGGCTAGCGGGAGGCGAGCAGTACTTC.

There are many counts of this clonotype. The V gene is TRBV2, the J gene TRBJ2-1; TRBD2 matches at 8 bases. This CDR3 has 15 residues. CDR1 is SNHLY, CDR2 FYNNEI, per germline. Trimming removed 8 bases from V and 4 bases from J; junction bases left unmatched: 10. The CDR3 coding sequence is TGTGCCAGCGTCGTCGGACTAGCTGTGTACAATGAGCAGTTCTTC. It codes for CASVVGLAVYNEQFF. The complete variable domain, with remaining parts taken from reference TRBV2 and TRBJ2-1, reads EPEVTQTPSHQVTQMGQEVILRCVPISNHLYFYWYRQILGQKVEFLVSFYNNEISEKSEIFDDQFSVERPDGSNFTLKIRSTKLEDSAMYFCASVVGLAVYNEQFFGPGTRLTVL.

This chain links TRBV15 with TRBJ2-7; 7 bases agree with TRBD2. J gave up 2 bases and V 9 bases, and 7 bases lay outside the gene matches. CDR3 length equals 13 residues. CDR1 and CDR2 from the germline V gene are LNHNV and YYDKDF (reference sequence). CDR3 in amino acids: CATAKRDPYEQYF. CDR3 in DNA: TGTGCCACGGCAAAGCGGGATCCCTACGAGCAGTACTTC. The full variable domain, its missing parts supplied by reference TRBV15 and TRBJ2-7, is DAMVIQNPRYQVTQFGKPVTLSCSQTLNHNVMYWYQQKSSQAPKLLFHYYDKDFNNEADTPDNFQSRRPNTSFCFLDIRSPGLGDTAMYLCATAKRDPYEQYFGPGTRLTVT.